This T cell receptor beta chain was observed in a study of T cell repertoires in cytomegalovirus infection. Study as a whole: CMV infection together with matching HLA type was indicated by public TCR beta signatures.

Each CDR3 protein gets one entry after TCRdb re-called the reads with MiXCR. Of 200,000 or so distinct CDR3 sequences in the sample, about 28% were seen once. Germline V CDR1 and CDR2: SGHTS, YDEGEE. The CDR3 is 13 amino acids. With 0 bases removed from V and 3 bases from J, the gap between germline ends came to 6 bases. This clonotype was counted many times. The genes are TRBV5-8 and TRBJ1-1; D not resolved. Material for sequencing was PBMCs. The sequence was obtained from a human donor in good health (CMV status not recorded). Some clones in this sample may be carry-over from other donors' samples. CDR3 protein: CASSLVMDTEAFF. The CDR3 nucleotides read TGTGCCAGCAGCTTGGTGATGGACACTGAAGCTTTCTTT.